A single sample gave rise to the 6 T cell receptor beta chains below, sequenced in a study of blood T cell repertoires in COVID-19. Produced via immunoSEQ multiplex PCR; TCRdb's table is partial and in-frame only. This table has about 250,000 clones, about nine tenths appearing once. The sample comprised PBMCs or T cells enriched from blood (not recorded which). Every receptor here comes from a man between 40 and 49 years old who had recovered from COVID-19.

The gene calls are TRBV7-2 and TRBJ1-6; TRBD1 aligns across 9 bases. V lost 6 bases and J lost 2; bases outside the gene matches: 8. Germline CDR1 is SGHTA and CDR2 is FQGNSA. CDR3 length equals 17 residues. As DNA, the CDR3 is TGTGCCAGCAGGCGAGGACAGGGGAGGACCTATAATTCACCCCTCCACTTT. Protein: CASRRGQGRTYNSPLHF.

The rearrangement uses TRBV9 and TRBJ2-5; 13 bases match TRBD2. V shed 2 bases, J shed 0 bases, and the junction held 4 bases outside the gene matches. This CDR3 region has 17 residues. Germline-derived CDR1 and CDR2 are SGDLS and YYNGEE. The CDR3 sequence is CASSVGLAGAYQETQYF. The CDR3 DNA follows: TGTGCCAGCAGCGTTGGACTAGCGGGAGCGTACCAAGAGACCCAGTACTTC.

The chain recombines TRBV3-1 (or the pseudogene TRBV3-2) with TRBJ2-7, with 12 bases that match TRBD1. V lost 3 bases to trimming and J lost 9 bases; unmatched junction nucleotides: 9. This CDR3 contains 15 residues. CDR1 is LGHDT and CDR2 is YNNKEL in the germline V gene (reference sequence). CDR3: CASSQGQGAPYGQYF. CDR3 bases: TGTGCCAGCAGCCAGGGACAGGGGGCCCCGTATGGGCAGTACTTC.

The gene calls are TRBV27 and TRBJ1-6; 8 bases match TRBD1. The length of the CDR3 is 14 residues. J was trimmed by 7 bases and V by 5 bases; bases with no gene match: 4. The V gene's germline CDR1 is MNHEY and CDR2 SMNVEV (reference sequence). The CDR3 region has the DNA TGTGCCAGCAGTCCAGGACAGGGAAATTCACCCCTCCACTTT. Its protein is CASSPGQGNSPLHF.

This clone appeared once. The chain combines TRBV7-3 with TRBJ2-1; 12 bases line up with TRBD2. Per the germline V gene, CDR1 is SGHTA and CDR2 is FQGTGA. The CDR3 spans 17 residues. Trimming at V came to 5 bases and at J to 15 bases, leaving 20 bases not matched to a gene. The CDR3 coding sequence is TGTGCCAGCAGCCCAGAGGGCGTGGGGACTAGCGGGCTGAGTCCGTTCTTC. Amino acid sequence: CASSPEGVGTSGLSPFF.

The gene calls are TRBV5-1 and TRBJ2-7, with 8 bases aligning to TRBD1. Germline loops: CDR1 SGHRS, CDR2 YFSETQ. V lost 6 bases, J lost 5 bases, and 10 bases stayed unmatched. The CDR3 is made up of 14 amino acids. This CDR3 reads CASMGQDYRDEQYF. The DNA for the CDR3 is TGCGCCAGCATGGGACAGGACTATCGGGACGAGCAGTACTTC.